This is a list of T cell receptor beta chains from one sample in a study of cytomegalovirus exposure and HLA in healthy donors. Clones were sequenced by immunoSEQ multiplex PCR, and TCRdb holds only the in-frame ones, with some missing. The sample records a few hundred thousand clones, 75% being singletons. The source material was PBMCs. The source of these receptors is a woman in her twenties or thirties in good health and CMV-seronegative. Each CDR3 is given with its conserved first and last residue. A D gene is named only where the DNA matches it firmly. The listing skips clone size in some rows; elsewhere it reads once, few, many or a size class.

V gene	D gene	clone size	J gene	CDR3 DNA	CDR3 protein
TRBV7-9	TRBD2	many	TRBJ2-1	TGTGCCAGCAGCTTACAGCGGGGGGGATTGAATGAGCAGTTCTTC	CASSLQRGGLNEQFF
TRBV6-1	TRBD1	.	TRBJ1-1	TGTGCCAGCAGGGTAACCGGGACAGGGGGCACTGAAGCTTTCTTT	CASRVTGTGGTEAFF
TRBV6-5	.	.	TRBJ2-5	TGTGCCAGCAGTGAAGCGCGAGAGACCCAGTACTTC	CASSEARETQYF
TRBV11-3	TRBD2	.	TRBJ2-1	TGTGCCAGCAGCTTGGGACTAGCGGGAGAGGACAATGAGCAGTTCTTC	CASSLGLAGEDNEQFF
TRBV6-5	.	.	TRBJ1-5	TGTGCCACATCCGAGGGGGACGGAAGCAATCAGCCCCAGCATTTT	CATSEGDGSNQPQHF
TRBV6-6	.	.	TRBJ1-2	TGTGCCAGCAGTCAAAGGGGCGGGGGCACCTTC	CASSQRGGGTF
TRBV13	.	.	TRBJ1-1	TGTGCCAGCAGCTTGGAACAGCTGAACACTGAAGCTTTCTTT	CASSLEQLNTEAFF
TRBV6-5	.	.	TRBJ2-1	TGTGCCAGCAGTGAATGGGGCGACAATGAGCAGTTCTTC	CASSEWGDNEQFF
TRBV9	TRBD2	.	TRBJ2-1	TGTGCCAGCAGCGGATTAACTAGCGGGGGAAACAATGAGCAGTTCTTC	CASSGLTSGGNNEQFF
TRBV6-6	.	.	TRBJ1-2	TGTGCCAGCAGTCCACATGAACAGGGATTGTTCTACACCTTC	CASSPHEQGLFYTF
TRBV9	TRBD1	.	TRBJ2-7	TGTGCCAGCAGCGTAGACAGGGGAGCCGAGCAGTACTTC	CASSVDRGAEQYF
TRBV10-2	TRBD1	.	TRBJ2-5	TGCGCCAGCAGGGAAGGGACAGGGGGCTTGGGGGAGACCCAGTACTTC	CASREGTGGLGETQYF
TRBV6-5	.	.	TRBJ1-2	TGTGCCAGCAGTTCGGGACTTAATTATGGCTACACCTTC	CASSSGLNYGYTF
TRBV6-5	TRBD1	.	TRBJ1-2	TGTGCCAGCAGCATCGACAGGGATCCCTATGGCTACACCTTC	CASSIDRDPYGYTF
TRBV5-8	TRBD2	once	TRBJ2-3	TGTGCCAGCAGCTTGGAACTAGCGGGCACAGATACGCAGTATTTT	CASSLELAGTDTQYF
TRBV11-3	.	.	TRBJ2-1	TGTGCCAGCAGCCAAATTCCTCCAACTAGTCTCGGGCTTGGCAATGAGCAGTTCTTC	CASSQIPPTSLGLGNEQFF
TRBV4-1	TRBD1	.	TRBJ1-6	TGCGCCATCAGCCACCCCCCGCGGGTGAGGGGGCTGAATTCACCCCTCCACTTT	CAISHPPRVRGLNSPLHF
TRBV7-8	TRBD2	.	TRBJ2-5	TGTGCCAGCAGCTTAGGGGGGGGGAGGAGACACGGGGAGACCCAGTACTTC	CASSLGGGRRHGETQYF
TRBV6-4	TRBD2	few	TRBJ2-3	TGTGCCAGCAGTGCGCTAGCGGGGGGGCCATCAGATACGCAGTATTTT	CASSALAGGPSDTQYF
TRBV7-9	.	.	TRBJ1-2	TGTTCCAGCAGCCGTGGACAGTATGGCTACACCTTC	CSSSRGQYGYTF
TRBV11-1	TRBD2	.	TRBJ2-1	TGTGCCAGCAGCTTAAGTCTAGCGGGAGGGCTCGATGAGCAGTTCTTC	CASSLSLAGGLDEQFF
TRBV7-9	.	.	TRBJ1-3	TGTGCCAGCAGCTTAAGTACAGGGCGAGGAAACACCATATATTTT	CASSLSTGRGNTIYF
TRBV4-1	.	.	TRBJ1-5	TGCGCCAGCAGCCAAGCTGGCCTGCCCCCTCAGCCCCAGCATTTT	CASSQAGLPPQPQHF
TRBV6-5	.	once	TRBJ1-2	TGTGCCAGCAGTCCGACCTCCTACACAGATGGCTACACCTTC	CASSPTSYTDGYTF
TRBV2	.	.	TRBJ1-2	TGTGCCAGCGGTCGGAGCTTCGGCTACACCTTC	CASGRSFGYTF
TRBV5-1	.	.	TRBJ2-3	TGCGCCAGCAGGGTCCAGGCGGACTCCACAGATACGCAGTATTTT	CASRVQADSTDTQYF
TRBV2	.	.	TRBJ2-3	TGTGCCAGCAGTCTCGGACTTCAAAGCACAGATACGCAGTATTTT	CASSLGLQSTDTQYF